This entry lists 5 T cell receptor beta chains sequenced from one sample in a study of blood T cell repertoires in COVID-19. The protocol was immunoSEQ multiplex PCR, while the TCRdb copy is restricted to in-frame clones and leaves out a portion. Among more than 75,000 clones listed, almost 90% were seen once. Sample: peripheral blood. The source is a woman in her sixties or seventies with acute or convalescent COVID-19.

The chain couples TRBV6-2 or TRBV6-3 to TRBJ2-5; 12 positions match TRBD1. Trimming cost V 2 bases and J 5 bases; bases outside gene matches: 9. CDR1 and CDR2 from the germline V gene are MNHEY and SVGEGT. This CDR3 is built from 17 residues. The CDR3 region is CASSYMGQGARRETQYF. The CDR3 coding sequence is TGTGCCAGCAGTTACATGGGACAGGGGGCGCGGAGGGAGACCCAGTACTTC.

The gene calls are TRBV5-1 and TRBJ2-2, with a tentative D call TRBD1 (5 bases). CDR1 is SGHRS, CDR2 YFSETQ, per germline. There are 15 residues in the CDR3. V lost 0 bases, J lost 6 bases, and 12 bases lay in between. The CDR3 sequence is CASSLVGDGAGELFF. For the CDR3, the DNA is TGCGCCAGCAGCTTGGTAGGGGATGGGGCCGGGGAGCTGTTTTTT.

The gene calls are TRBV7-9 and TRBJ2-7; 14 bases are shared with TRBD2. The germline CDR1 and CDR2 sequences are SEHNR and FQNEAQ (reference sequence). V was clipped by 5 bases and J by 4 bases; unmatched bases: 4. There are 15 residues in the CDR3. Here the CDR3 DNA reads TGTGCCAGCAGCGGAGGACTAGCGGGGGGTTACGAGCAGTACTTC. Amino acids: CASSGGLAGGYEQYF.

This sequence joins TRBV5-6 and TRBJ2-1, with 7 positions matching TRBD1. CDR3 size: 16 residues. The V and J ends lost 4 bases and 2 bases, in that order; junction bases with no gene match: 9. The germline V gene has CDR1 SGHDT and CDR2 YYEEEE. CDR3 sequence: CASSPVSRGPYNEQFF. CDR3 coding DNA: TGTGCCAGCAGCCCGGTATCTAGGGGGCCCTACAATGAGCAGTTCTTC.

The V gene is TRBV3-1 (or the pseudogene TRBV3-2), the J gene TRBJ1-3; D remains unclear. The length of the CDR3 is 13 residues. Trimming took off 4 bases at V and 4 bases at J, with 8 bases between the two ends. CDR1 and CDR2 (germline): LGHDT, YNNKEL (reference sequence). The chain's CDR3 is CASSPSAGNTIYF. CDR3 coding DNA: TGTGCCAGCAGCCCCTCAGCGGGAAACACCATATATTTT.